The 27 T cell receptor beta chains given below trace back to one sample, sequenced in a study of T cells after yellow fever vaccination. TCRdb re-analysed the 5' RACE reads in MiXCR, keeping a single row per CDR3 protein. Of some 320,000 distinct CDR3 sequences listed, around 10% are singletons. The sample consisted of CD4+ T cells sorted from PBMCs, taken 5 days after the yellow fever booster vaccination. These receptor sequences come from a man aged 18 to 30 who received the YFV17D yellow fever vaccine.

The rearrangement links TRBV24-1 to TRBJ1-2; D gene ambiguous. This CDR3 is 12 amino acids long. With 3 bases removed from V and 8 bases from J, the gap between germline ends came to 9 bases. Germline assignment: CDR1 KGHDR and CDR2 SFDVKD. The CDR3 is CATSDPNTGYTF. For the CDR3, the DNA is TGTGCCACCAGTGATCCAAACACCGGCTACACCTTC.

This clonotype was seen many times. CDR3 in amino acids: CASSQVAGAYQPQHF. The CDR3 DNA follows: TGCGCCAGCAGCCAAGTGGCAGGGGCTTATCAGCCCCAGCATTTT. V is TRBV4-3 and J is TRBJ1-5, with D perhaps matching TRBD1 (6 bases). Trimming stripped 1 base from V and 5 bases from J, with 12 bases between. This CDR3 has 15 residues. The germline V gene has CDR1 LGHNA and CDR2 YSLEER.

The chain links TRBV7-2 to TRBJ2-5; TRBD2 is a possible D gene (7 bases). Between the trimmed V and J ends, which lost 6 bases and 3 bases, there was a span of 11 bases. CDR1 and CDR2 (germline): SGHTA, FQGNSA. This CDR3 spans 13 amino acids. CDR3 in DNA: TGTGCCAGCAGAAGGGGGAGGGAAGAGACCCAGTACTTC. Translated: CASRRGREETQYF.

The V call is TRBV7-9, the J call TRBJ2-3; tentative D call: TRBD1 (5 bases). CDR1 and CDR2 from the germline V gene are SEHNR and FQNEAQ (reference sequence). The CDR3 runs 12 residues. The CDR3: CAGQTRTDTQYF. CDR3 sequence (DNA): TGTGCAGGACAAACTCGCACAGATACGCAGTATTTT.

With regard to this clonotype: Germline is not matched at one junction end, which may reflect a read error. This chain uses TRBV4-3 with TRBJ1-5; D may be TRBD1 (6 bases). The CDR3 runs 18 residues. Germline CDR1 and CDR2: LGHNA and YSLEER. The CDR3 nucleotides read TGCGCCAGCAGCCGTCACCAGGGGAACGGTTGGAGCAATCAGCCCAAGCATTTT. Translation gives CASSRHQGNGWSNQPKHF.

The chain combines TRBV12-3 or TRBV12-4 with TRBJ1-4; D gene uncertain. V was shortened by 4 bases and J by 8 bases, with 5 bases between the two germline ends. There are 11 residues in the CDR3. The CDR3 loop is CASSYREKLFF. Written as DNA, the CDR3 is TGTGCCAGCAGTTATCGGGAAAAACTGTTTTTT.

The V and J genes are TRBV5-1 and TRBJ1-3; possibly TRBD1 for D (6 bases). Germline assignment: CDR1 SGHRS and CDR2 YFSETQ. The CDR3 spans 14 residues. V was shortened by 3 bases and J by 4 bases, with 11 bases between the two germline ends. CDR3 nucleotides: TGCGCCAGCAGCTCCCGGGACACAGGAAACACCATATATTTT. Its translation is CASSSRDTGNTIYF.

This clonotype appeared a few times. The chain combines TRBV7-2 with TRBJ2-1; 7 bases map to TRBD2. CDR1 is SGHTA and CDR2 is FQGNSA in the germline V gene. The CDR3 extends over 14 amino acids. V lost 8 bases to trimming and J lost 1 base; unmatched junction nucleotides: 5. CDR3: CASGTGGSYNEQFF. The CDR3 region has the DNA TGTGCCAGCGGAACGGGGGGTTCCTACAATGAGCAGTTCTTC.

This clonotype was counted a few times. The rearrangement joins TRBV18 to TRBJ1-4; no clear D gene. V dropped 0 bases and J dropped 8 bases, with 13 bases sitting between them. This CDR3 is 15 amino acids long. The V gene's germline CDR1 is KGHSH and CDR2 LQKENI. The CDR3 region is CASSPPYPFSEKLFF. The CDR3 bases are TGTGCCAGCTCACCACCGTACCCGTTTAGCGAAAAACTGTTTTTT.

This clonotype was detected only a few times. V gene TRBV19 combines with J gene TRBJ1-2; no definite D call. This CDR3 has 11 amino acids. CDR1 and CDR2 from the germline V gene are LNHDA and SQIVND (reference sequence). Trimming pared 5 bases from V and 4 bases from J, leaving 5 bases between. In DNA, the CDR3 is TGTGCCAGTAGTCAGATCTATGGCTACACCTTC. It specifies CASSQIYGYTF.

This clonotype has a count of ten or more. The V and J genes are TRBV9 and TRBJ2-3, with D hard to call. The CDR3 has 12 residues. Trimming took off 3 bases at V and 5 bases at J, with 7 bases between the two ends. CDR1 and CDR2 (germline): SGDLS, YYNGEE. CDR3 sequence: CASSATGDTQYF. CDR3 nucleotides: TGTGCCAGCAGCGCGACCGGAGATACGCAGTATTTT.

This clonotype was detected many times. The chain links TRBV12-5 to TRBJ2-5; 8 bases map to TRBD1. With V trimmed by 4 bases and J by 4 bases, 5 bases remained unmatched. Germline CDR1 and CDR2: LGHNT and FRNRAP. CDR3 size: 14 residues. The CDR3 DNA sequence: TGTGCTAGTGGTTGGCAGGGGGCGACAGAGACCCAGTACTTC. Its translation: CASGWQGATETQYF.

This clonotype was recorded once. The J gene is TRBJ2-7, the V gene TRBV4-1; no reliable D call. The CDR3 runs to 12 residues. Germline V lookup: CDR1 MGHRA, CDR2 YSYEKL. V gave up 4 bases and J gave up 2 bases, with 6 bases separating them. The CDR3 spells CASSPTPYEQYF. CDR3 DNA: TGCGCCAGCAGCCCCACCCCCTACGAGCAGTACTTC.

This clonotype was counted ten times or more. The V call is TRBV11-2, the J call TRBJ2-5; 10 positions match TRBD2. Germline V lookup: CDR1 SGHAT, CDR2 FQNNGV. The CDR3 has 17 residues. After removal of 2 bases from V and 5 bases from J, the junction contained 11 bases not matched to a gene. This CDR3 is CASSLMSGGAAPETQYF. CDR3 DNA: TGTGCCAGCAGCTTAATGAGCGGGGGGGCCGCGCCCGAGACCCAGTACTTC.

CDR3 DNA: TGTGCCAGCAGTCGCTCTAGTGGCGAGCAGTACGTC. Residues: CASSRSSGEQYV. The chain links TRBV6-2 or TRBV6-3 to TRBJ2-7; D is undetermined. CDR1 and CDR2 (germline): MNHEY, SVGEGT. The V gene lost 5 bases and the J gene lost 6 bases, with 11 bases spanning the gap. The CDR3 is 12 residues long.

The rearrangement joins TRBV5-8 to TRBJ2-3; TRBD2 aligns across 7 bases. The CDR3 spans 19 residues. Trimming cost V 4 bases and J 3 bases; bases outside gene matches: 20. CDR1 is SGHTS, CDR2 YDEGEE, per germline. CDR3 DNA sequence: TGTGCCAGCAGCGTGACTACCCTACTTCTGGCTAGCGGTACAGATACGCAGTATTTT. Residues: CASSVTTLLLASGTDTQYF.

The chain links TRBV7-3 to TRBJ2-1, with 16 positions matching TRBD2. From germline, CDR1 is SGHTA and CDR2 FQGTGA. The ends lost 3 bases at V and 9 bases at J; junction bases unmatched: 8. CDR3 length: 17 amino acids. CDR3 residues: CASSFRGLAGGRGEQFF. As DNA, the CDR3 is TGTGCCAGCAGCTTCAGGGGACTAGCGGGGGGGCGAGGTGAGCAGTTCTTC.

The V gene is TRBV11-2, the J gene TRBJ1-2, with 7 bases aligning to TRBD1. Germline trimming cut 5 bases from V and 6 bases from J; bases unmatched to any gene: 12. This CDR3 has 15 amino acids. The germline gives CDR1 SGHAT, CDR2 FQNNGV. The CDR3 protein is CASSPLDRAGDGYTF. CDR3 coding DNA: TGTGCCAGCAGCCCCCTAGACAGGGCGGGGGATGGCTACACCTTC.

The chain couples TRBV7-8 to TRBJ1-5; weak D call: TRBD1 (5 bases). Per the germline V gene, CDR1 is SGHVS and CDR2 is FQNEAQ. This CDR3 spans 12 amino acids. Trimming took 0 bases from V and 10 from J, leaving 7 bases between them. CDR3 bases: TGTGCCAGCAGCTTAGCGTGGACACCCCAGCATTTT. Its protein is CASSLAWTPQHF.

As regards this clonotype: An end of the junction differs from the germline gene, which may be a read error. The chain employs TRBV20-1 and TRBJ2-7; D may correspond to TRBD1 or TRBD2 (5 bases each). Germline V CDR1 and CDR2: DFQATT, SNEGSKA (reference sequence). This CDR3 is built from 14 residues. CDR3 sequence reads: CSARGESFPYEQYF. DNA for the CDR3: TGCAGTGCCAGAGGGGAGAGTTTTCCCTACGAGCAGTACTTC.

This clonotype appeared many times. The chain links TRBV5-1 to TRBJ1-2; D is possibly TRBD1 (6 bases). The CDR3 has 12 residues. The V end was cut by 3 bases, the J end by 6 bases, with 9 bases between. Germline values: CDR1 SGHRS, CDR2 YFSETQ. Here the CDR3 reads CASSSSGDGYTF. In DNA form, the CDR3 reads TGCGCCAGCAGCTCCTCAGGGGATGGCTACACCTTC.

This clonotype was seen many times. The gene calls are TRBV6-2 or TRBV6-3 and TRBJ1-1; D remains ambiguous. CDR1 is MNHEY, CDR2 SVGEGT, per germline. V was trimmed by 0 bases and J by 1 base, leaving 9 bases between them. This CDR3 spans 15 amino acids. DNA of the CDR3: TGTGCCAGCAGTTACTCGTCCAGCCGGAACACTGAAGCTTTCTTT. Its protein is CASSYSSSRNTEAFF.

This clonotype was seen ten or more times. The chain employs TRBV5-1 and TRBJ2-3; TRBD2 matches at 9 bases. The CDR3 length is 16 residues. Germline loops: CDR1 SGHRS, CDR2 YFSETQ. V lost 0 bases to trimming and J lost 5 bases; unmatched junction nucleotides: 7. CDR3 in amino acids: CASSLVLAGIRDTQYF. The CDR3 DNA is TGCGCCAGCAGCTTGGTTCTAGCGGGGATCCGAGATACGCAGTATTTT.

The sample holds a few counts of this clonotype. The junction departs from the called germline gene at one end, perhaps through a read error. The CDR3 region is CASSLGTALPYRYTF. In nucleotides, the CDR3 is TGCGCCAGCAGCTTAGGGACGGCCCTCCCCTATCGCTACACCTTC. This chain joins TRBV5-1 and TRBJ1-2; D is perhaps TRBD1 (5 bases). This CDR3 is built from 15 residues. Germline-derived CDR1 and CDR2 are SGHRS and YFSETQ.

A note on this clonotype: One end of the junction fails to match germline, which may point to a read error. The rearrangement uses TRBV7-7 and TRBJ2-5; 8 nucleotides align to TRBD1. The CDR3 consists of 14 residues. Germline V gives CDR1 SSHAT, CDR2 FNYEAQ (reference sequence). CDR3 in DNA: TGTGCTAGCAGCACCACAGGGGGTGAGAAGACCAAGTACTTC. Translated, it gives CASSTTGGEKTKYF.

The sample holds a few counts of this clonotype. The chain carries TRBV12-3 or TRBV12-4 and TRBJ2-7; 7 bases are a match to TRBD1. The V segment lost 4 bases and the J segment 0 bases; nucleotides outside the gene matches: 6. This CDR3 has 15 residues. The CDR3 DNA follows: TGTGCCAGCAGTTACGGTGGACAGGACTCCTACGAGCAGTACTTC. It codes for CASSYGGQDSYEQYF.

This clonotype was seen only a few times. The rearrangement links TRBV6-5 to TRBJ1-1; D may be TRBD1 (6 bases). Germline assignment: CDR1 MNHEY and CDR2 SVGAGI. V was clipped by 8 bases and J by 12 bases, with 22 bases between them. This CDR3 is 13 amino acids long. CDR3 loop: CASSTRRGHRSFF. CDR3 nucleotide sequence: TGTGCCAGCTCGACTAGGAGGGGACACAGGTCTTTCTTT.